This paragraph reports one T cell receptor beta chain. The data derive from a study of Tregs in tolerant kidney transplant recipients. The CDR3 extends over 15 amino acids. CDR1 is MNHEY and CDR2 is SVGAGI in the germline V gene. The ends lost 7 bases at V and 4 bases at J; junction bases unmatched: 12. Unstimulated regulatory T cells (CD4+CD25+CD127-), CD4+CD25- non-regulatory cells, CD4 and CD8 cells were FACS-sorted from thawed PBMCs. Some clones are missing from TCRdb's copy, which holds only in-frame ones; the method was immunoSEQ multiplex PCR. The sample carries roughly 64,000 clones, around 98% recorded once.

Sequencing used Tregs from blood, obtained before the transplant. V gene TRBV6-5 combines with J gene TRBJ1-1; TRBD1 matches 7 bases. The TCR comes from a human donor who received a combined kidney and bone marrow transplant. CDR3 region: CASTSRHRGSTEAFF. The CDR3 DNA sequence: TGTGCCAGCACTTCAAGGCACAGGGGTAGCACTGAAGCTTTCTTT.